Sequencing of this T cell receptor beta chain was carried out in a study of cytomegalovirus exposure and HLA in healthy donors. Study-level results: Most of the TCR beta V segments (in an earlier analysis) were productive either about 87% or about 30% of the time. A later look showed TCR association rates differing by HLA locus, highest for DRB1 and lowest for HLA-C. Common viral pathogens seemed to be connected with several of the most significant clusters, according to a later analysis.

The PCR made use of 60 Vbeta and 13 Jbeta primers. TCRdb's copy holds only in-frame clones and misses some; the assay was immunoSEQ multiplex PCR. The repertoire table contains about 160,000 clones. On this clone itself: Its matching antigen is unknown.

The V gene's germline CDR1 is SGHRS and CDR2 YFSETQ. V shed 0 bases and J 3 bases; nucleotides not matched to a gene: 8. This CDR3 comprises 17 residues. Sequenced input: PBMCs. The chain combines TRBV5-1 with TRBJ1-5, with 8 bases that match TRBD1. This clonotype originated in a man aged 30 to 45 in good health and CMV-seronegative. For the CDR3, the DNA is TGCGCCAGCAGCTTGGGATTCCAGGGGGCGGACAATCAGCCCCAGCATTTT. Protein sequence: CASSLGFQGADNQPQHF.